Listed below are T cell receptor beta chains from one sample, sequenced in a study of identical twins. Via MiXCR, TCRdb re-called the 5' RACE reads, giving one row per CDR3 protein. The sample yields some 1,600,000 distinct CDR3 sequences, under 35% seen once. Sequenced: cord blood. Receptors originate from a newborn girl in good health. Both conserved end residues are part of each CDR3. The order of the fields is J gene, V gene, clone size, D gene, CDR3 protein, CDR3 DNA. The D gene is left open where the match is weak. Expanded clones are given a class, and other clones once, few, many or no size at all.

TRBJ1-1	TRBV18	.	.	CASSPMGQNTEAFF	TGTGCCAGCTCACCAATGGGACAGAACACTGAAGCTTTCTTT
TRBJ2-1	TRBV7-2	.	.	CASSFVGGLSSKFF	TGTGCCAGCAGCTTTGTAGGGGGACTATCGAGCAAGTTCTTC
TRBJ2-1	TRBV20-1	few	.	CSASWQANEQFF	TGCAGTGCTAGCTGGCAGGCAAATGAGCAGTTCTTC
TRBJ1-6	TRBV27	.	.	CASSLSGGGYNSPLHF	TGTGCCAGCAGTTTATCGGGGGGCGGATATAATTCACCCCTCCACTTT
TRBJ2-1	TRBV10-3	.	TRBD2	CAISEPGLGYGEQFF	TGTGCCATCAGTGAGCCGGGACTAGGGTACGGTGAGCAGTTCTTC
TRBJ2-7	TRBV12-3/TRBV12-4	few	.	CASSSRTVLSPGGFYEQYF	TGTGCCAGCAGTTCCCGAACCGTTCTTTCGCCAGGGGGGTTCTACGAGCAGTACTTC
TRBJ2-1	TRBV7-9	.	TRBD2	CASSLLRTSAYNEQFF	TGTGCCAGCAGCTTACTACGGACTAGTGCCTACAATGAGCAGTTCTTC
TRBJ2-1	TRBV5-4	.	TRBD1	CASRLRGQGGNEQFF	TGTGCCAGCCGATTAAGAGGACAGGGGGGCAATGAGCAGTTCTTC
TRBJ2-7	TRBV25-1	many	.	CASRTDPYEQYF	TGTGCCAGCAGGACAGACCCCTACGAGCAGTACTTC
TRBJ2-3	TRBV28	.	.	CASSLWQGHDTQYF	TGTGCCAGCAGTTTGTGGCAGGGTCATGATACGCAGTATTTT
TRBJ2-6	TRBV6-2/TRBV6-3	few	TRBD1	CASGEISGTGHSFSGANVLTF	TGTGCCAGCGGAGAGATATCCGGGACAGGCCACTCGTTTTCTGGGGCCAACGTCCTGACTTTC
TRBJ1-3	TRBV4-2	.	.	CASSQDTGKGNTIYF	TGTGCCAGCAGCCAAGATACCGGGAAAGGAAACACCATATATTTT
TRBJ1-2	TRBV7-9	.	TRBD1	CASSVKQGADGYTF	TGTGCCAGCAGCGTTAAACAGGGGGCGGATGGCTACACCTTC
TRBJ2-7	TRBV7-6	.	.	CASSLSPFRAEQYF	TGTGCCAGCAGCTTATCCCCCTTTAGGGCCGAGCAGTACTTC
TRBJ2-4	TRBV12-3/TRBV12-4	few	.	CASSLALRIAKNIQYF	TGTGCCAGCAGTTTAGCGCTACGGATAGCCAAAAACATTCAGTACTTC
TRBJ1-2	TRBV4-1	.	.	CASSHTGLRDYGYTF	TGCGCCAGCAGCCACACAGGGCTTAGGGACTATGGCTACACCTTC
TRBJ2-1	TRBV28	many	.	CASSFLSASVGYNEQFF	TGTGCCAGCAGTTTCCTCTCGGCTAGCGTCGGGTACAATGAGCAGTTCTTC
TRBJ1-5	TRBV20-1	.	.	CSARVEDFRPQHF	TGCAGTGCTAGAGTTGAGGACTTCAGGCCCCAGCATTTT
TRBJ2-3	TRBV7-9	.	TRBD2	CASSAASGGGTDTQYF	TGTGCCAGCAGCGCCGCTAGCGGGGGGGGCACAGATACGCAGTATTTT
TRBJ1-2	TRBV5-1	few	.	CASSLDSLNYGYTF	TGCGCCAGCAGCTTGGACAGTTTAAACTATGGCTACACCTTC
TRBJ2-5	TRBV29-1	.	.	CSGRAGDNEQYF	TGCAGCGGTAGGGCAGGAGACAATGAGCAGTACTTC
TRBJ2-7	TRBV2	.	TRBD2	CASSFQVGLAVLKSSYQQYF	TGTGCCAGCAGTTTCCAAGTGGGACTAGCGGTATTAAAGAGCTCCTACCAGCAGTACTTC
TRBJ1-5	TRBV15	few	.	CATSRRTVSNQPQHF	TGTGCCACCAGCAGACGGACAGTTAGCAATCAGCCCCAGCATTTT
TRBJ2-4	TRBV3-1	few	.	CASSQRLDYLVKNIQYF	TGTGCCAGCAGCCAAAGATTGGATTACTTGGTCAAAAACATTCAGTACTTC
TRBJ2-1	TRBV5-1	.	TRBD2	CASSLERGENGQFF	TGCGCCAGCAGCTTGGAGCGGGGGGAGAATGGGCAGTTCTTC
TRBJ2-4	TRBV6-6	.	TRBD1	CASSYSGQGGGIQYF	TGTGCCAGCAGTTACTCGGGACAGGGGGGGGGCATTCAGTACTTC
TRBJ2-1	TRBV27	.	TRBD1	CASKDRVDNEQFF	TGTGCCAGCAAGGACAGGGTGGACAATGAGCAGTTCTTC
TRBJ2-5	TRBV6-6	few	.	CASSYSQIQETQYF	TGTGCCAGCAGTTACTCGCAGATCCAAGAGACCCAGTACTTC
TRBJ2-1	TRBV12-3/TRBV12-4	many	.	CASRPQVNLYNEQFF	TGTGCCAGCAGACCGCAGGTTAATCTTTACAATGAGCAGTTCTTC
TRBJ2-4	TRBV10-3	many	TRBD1	CAISGGTGGAKNIQYF	TGTGCCATCAGTGGCGGGACAGGGGGTGCCAAAAACATTCAGTACTTC
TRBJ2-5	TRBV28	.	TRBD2	CASSLFRLAGVSEQYF	TGTGCCAGCAGTTTGTTTCGGCTAGCGGGAGTTAGTGAGCAGTACTTC
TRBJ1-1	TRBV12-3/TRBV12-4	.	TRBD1	CASSSQGAANTEAFF	TGTGCCAGCAGTTCCCAGGGGGCCGCGAACACTGAAGCTTTCTTT
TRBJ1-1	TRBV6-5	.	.	CASSYSWFLGANTEAFF	TGTGCCAGCAGTTACTCGTGGTTTCTGGGAGCAAACACTGAAGCTTTCTTT
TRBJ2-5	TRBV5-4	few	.	CASSLDRATQYF	TGTGCCAGCAGCTTGGATCGGGCGACCCAGTACTTC
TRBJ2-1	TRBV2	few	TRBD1	CASSELGRQGTYNEQFF	TGTGCCAGCAGTGAACTCGGGCGACAGGGGACCTACAATGAGCAGTTCTTC
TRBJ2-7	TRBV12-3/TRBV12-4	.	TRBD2	CASRLGLASYEQYF	TGTGCCAGCAGATTAGGACTAGCCAGCTACGAGCAGTACTTC
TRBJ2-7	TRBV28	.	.	CASSDRGLEYYEQYF	TGTGCCAGCAGCGACAGGGGACTAGAGTACTACGAGCAGTACTTC
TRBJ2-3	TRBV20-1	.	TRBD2	CSAMTSGGRTDTQYF	TGCAGTGCTATGACTAGCGGGGGACGCACAGATACGCAGTATTTT
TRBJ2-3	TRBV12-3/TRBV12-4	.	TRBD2	CASGTSGGPDMQYF	TGTGCCAGCGGGACTAGCGGGGGTCCAGATATGCAGTATTTT
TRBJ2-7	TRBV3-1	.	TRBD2	CASSLSSGGRMGYEQYF	TGTGCCAGCAGCCTTTCGTCGGGCGGGAGGATGGGGTATGAGCAGTACTTC
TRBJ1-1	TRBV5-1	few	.	CASSSMDGGQAFF	TGCGCCAGCAGCTCCATGGACGGGGGGCAAGCTTTCTTT
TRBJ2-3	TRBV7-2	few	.	CASSTWTDTQYF	TGTGCCAGCAGCACCTGGACAGATACGCAGTATTTT
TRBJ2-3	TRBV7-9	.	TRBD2	CASSFGASGRDTQYF	TGTGCCAGCAGCTTCGGTGCTAGCGGGAGGGATACGCAGTATTTT
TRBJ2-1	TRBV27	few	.	CASSFRGVVTHNEQFF	TGTGCCAGCAGTTTCAGGGGAGTAGTAACACACAATGAGCAGTTCTTC
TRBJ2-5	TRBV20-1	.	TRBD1	CSALGQGQTQYF	TGCAGTGCTTTAGGACAGGGGCAGACCCAGTACTTC
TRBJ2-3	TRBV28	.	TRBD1	CASRDTGGTDTQYF	TGTGCCAGCAGGGATACAGGGGGCACAGATACGCAGTATTTT
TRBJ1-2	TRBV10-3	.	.	CAIAPWGLGCGYTF	TGTGCCATCGCCCCGTGGGGGTTGGGCTGTGGCTACACCTTC
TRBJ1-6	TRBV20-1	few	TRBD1	CSASRREGTGGFSPLHF	TGCAGTGCTAGCCGTAGAGAAGGGACAGGGGGTTTCTCACCCCTCCACTTT
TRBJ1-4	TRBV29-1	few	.	CSVVRTPNEKLFF	TGCAGCGTTGTCAGGACACCCAATGAAAAACTGTTTTTT
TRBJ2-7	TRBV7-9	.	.	CASSLADNKVEPYEQYF	TGTGCCAGCAGCTTGGCCGATAATAAGGTCGAACCCTACGAGCAGTACTTC
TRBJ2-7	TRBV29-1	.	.	CSVEDLEGAGSYEQYF	TGCAGCGTTGAAGATCTAGAGGGTGCGGGATCCTACGAGCAGTACTTC
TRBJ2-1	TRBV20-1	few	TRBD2	CSARTAGVGDEQFF	TGCAGTGCTAGAACCGCGGGAGTGGGCGATGAGCAGTTCTTC
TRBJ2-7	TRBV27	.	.	CASSPYGSRYEQYF	TGTGCCAGCAGCCCCTACGGGAGTCGATACGAGCAGTACTTC
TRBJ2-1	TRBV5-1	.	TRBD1	CASSARTGGNNEQFF	TGCGCCAGCAGCGCCCGGACAGGGGGTAACAATGAGCAGTTCTTC